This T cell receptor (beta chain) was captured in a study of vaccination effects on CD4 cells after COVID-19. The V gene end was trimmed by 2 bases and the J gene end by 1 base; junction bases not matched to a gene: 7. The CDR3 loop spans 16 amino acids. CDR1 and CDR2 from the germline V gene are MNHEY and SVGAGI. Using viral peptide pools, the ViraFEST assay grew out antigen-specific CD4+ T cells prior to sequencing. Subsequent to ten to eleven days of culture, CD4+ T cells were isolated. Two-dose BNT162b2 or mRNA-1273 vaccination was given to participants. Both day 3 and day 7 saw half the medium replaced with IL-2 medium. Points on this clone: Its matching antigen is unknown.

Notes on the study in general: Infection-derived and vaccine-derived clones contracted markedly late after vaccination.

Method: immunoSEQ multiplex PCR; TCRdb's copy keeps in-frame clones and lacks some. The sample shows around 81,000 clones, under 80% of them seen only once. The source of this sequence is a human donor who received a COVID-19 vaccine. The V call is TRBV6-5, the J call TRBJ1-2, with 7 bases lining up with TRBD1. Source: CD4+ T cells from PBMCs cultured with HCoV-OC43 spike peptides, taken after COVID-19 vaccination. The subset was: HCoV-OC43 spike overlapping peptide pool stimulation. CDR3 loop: CASSYRGRSGNYGYTF. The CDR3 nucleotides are TGTGCCAGCAGTTACAGGGGGCGCTCGGGTAACTATGGCTACACCTTC.